These 13 T cell receptor beta chains share one sample of origin, sequenced in a study of blood T cell repertoires in COVID-19. Measured with immunoSEQ multiplex PCR; TCRdb has only the in-frame clones, and not every one. This table has about 170,000 clones, 70% to 90% appearing once. Sequencing was carried out using peripheral blood. These receptors were obtained from a woman older than 75 with COVID-19, enrolled during active disease.

The chain employs TRBV2 and TRBJ1-5, with TRBD1 matching over 9 bases. Losses at the gene ends were 4 bases for V and 7 bases for J; bases not matched to a gene: 5. Germline-derived CDR1 and CDR2 are SNHLY and FYNNEI. The CDR3 runs to 14 residues. CDR3 region: CASSVGQGDQPQHF. DNA for the CDR3: TGTGCCAGCAGTGTGGGACAGGGCGACCAGCCCCAGCATTTT.

This rearrangement joins TRBV6-1 to TRBJ1-2; D is undetermined. Germline V gene data show CDR1 as MNHNS and CDR2 as SASEGT. V lost 1 base and J lost 5, with 11 bases in between. This CDR3 spans 14 amino acids. In DNA, the CDR3 is TGTGCCAGCAGTGAAGTGCGCACGTGGTATGGCTACACCTTC. It is translated as CASSEVRTWYGYTF.

The table lists this clone with a count of one. This sequence joins TRBV7-2 and TRBJ2-3, with 8 bases aligning to TRBD2. This CDR3 has 13 amino acids. V trimming: 3 bases; J trimming: 6 bases; junction bases outside the gene matches: 2. Germline CDR1 is SGHTA and CDR2 is FQGNSA. The chain's CDR3 is CASSLRGADTQYF. Written as DNA, the CDR3 is TGTGCCAGCAGCTTGCGGGGGGCCGATACGCAGTATTTT.

This clone is a singleton in its sample. The CDR3 protein is CAISEDFSNQPQHF. In DNA, the CDR3 is TGTGCCATCAGCGAGGACTTTAGCAATCAGCCCCAGCATTTT. This chain connects TRBV10-3 to TRBJ1-5; no definite D call. Germline CDR1 and CDR2: ENHRY and SYGVKD. Trimming pared 6 bases from V and 0 bases from J, leaving 9 bases between. This CDR3 is built from 14 residues.

The rearrangement uses TRBV27 and TRBJ2-3; D remains unclear. CDR3 size: 14 residues. V was pared by 3 bases and J by 6 bases, with 13 bases between. Germline V CDR1 and CDR2: MNHEY, SMNVEV (reference sequence). CDR3: CASSFGANVDTQYF. CDR3 DNA: TGTGCCAGCAGTTTCGGAGCGAACGTGGATACGCAGTATTTT.

The chain recombines TRBV6-5 with TRBJ2-7; D is uncertain. CDR1 is MNHEY, CDR2 SVGAGI, per germline. The V end lost 6 bases, the J end lost 4 bases, and 13 bases lay between the germline ends. The CDR3 spans 13 residues. The CDR3 nucleotides read TGTGCCAGCAGCCCGGTTTCGCGTTACGAGCAGTACTTC. Translated, it gives CASSPVSRYEQYF.

The CDR3 DNA reads as TGTGCCAGCAGCTCCGAGGTCGGGAATCGTGCGCAAGAGACCCAGTACTTC. It encodes CASSSEVGNRAQETQYF. The rearrangement joins TRBV5-4 to TRBJ2-5; possible D gene TRBD2, 5 bases. From germline, CDR1 is SGHNT and CDR2 YYREEE (reference sequence). Between the trimmed V and J ends, which lost 3 bases and 2 bases, there was a span of 20 bases. The CDR3 totals 17 residues.

The V and J genes are TRBV7-8 and TRBJ2-2; 10 nucleotides agree with TRBD1. Germline trimming cut 2 bases from V and 3 bases from J; bases unmatched to any gene: 3. This CDR3 has 16 residues. Germline-derived CDR1 and CDR2 are SGHVS and FQNEAQ. CDR3 loop: CASSLTGQGHTGELFF. CDR3 DNA: TGTGCCAGCAGCTTAACGGGACAGGGGCACACCGGGGAGCTGTTTTTT.

The chain recombines TRBV9 with TRBJ1-5; the D gene is possibly TRBD1 (6 bases). V shed 3 bases and J shed 6 bases, with 22 bases lying between them. The germline V gene encodes CDR1 SGDLS and CDR2 YYNGEE. The CDR3 contains 17 residues. CDR3 amino acids: CASSAPGTQIGSQPQHF. CDR3 DNA: TGTGCCAGCAGCGCCCCCGGGACACAGATCGGCAGTCAGCCCCAGCATTTT.

The chain links TRBV7-2 to TRBJ2-7; a possible D gene is TRBD2 (5 bases). Per germline, CDR1 SGHTA and CDR2 FQGNSA. Between the trimmed V and J ends, which lost 2 bases and 0 bases, there was a span of 14 bases. The CDR3 has 16 amino acids. The CDR3: CASSLSPSTSSYEQYF. The CDR3 region has the DNA TGTGCCAGCAGCTTATCCCCTAGCACGAGCTCCTACGAGCAGTACTTC. The full variable domain, completed using reference TRBV7-2 and TRBJ2-7, is GAGVSQSPSNKVTEKGKDVELRCDPISGHTALYWYRQSLGQGLEFLIYFQGNSAPDKSGLPSDRFSAERTGGSVSTLTIQRTQQEDSAVYLCASSLSPSTSSYEQYFGPGTRLTVT.

The V and J genes are TRBV3-1 (or the pseudogene TRBV3-2) and TRBJ2-7, with D unresolved. With 4 bases removed from V and 5 bases from J, the gap between germline ends came to 9 bases. Germline values: CDR1 LGHDT, CDR2 YNNKEL (reference sequence). The CDR3 spans 12 residues. DNA of the CDR3: TGTGCCAGCAGCCTGCTAGGAAACGAGCAGTACTTC. Protein: CASSLLGNEQYF.

Ten or more counts support this clone. V and J are TRBV6-2 or TRBV6-3 and TRBJ2-7, with 11 nucleotides matching TRBD2. Unmatched junction bases numbered 9, after V lost 6 bases and J lost 5 bases. CDR1 is MNHEY, CDR2 SVGEGT, per germline. The CDR3 runs to 15 residues. Written as DNA, the CDR3 is TGTGCCAGCAGCTCGATAGCGGGAGGGAAGAACGAGCAGTACTTC. It translates to CASSSIAGGKNEQYF.

The chain couples TRBV4-3 to TRBJ2-4; a possible D gene is TRBD2 (6 bases). The ends were cut back, 0 bases at V and 6 bases at J, with 15 bases in the middle. The CDR3 consists of 16 residues. Germline V gene data show CDR1 as LGHNA and CDR2 as YSLEER. The DNA of the CDR3 is TGCGCCAGCAGCCAAGATCTAAGGGGAGGTGGAAACATTCAGTACTTC. Translation: CASSQDLRGGGNIQYF.